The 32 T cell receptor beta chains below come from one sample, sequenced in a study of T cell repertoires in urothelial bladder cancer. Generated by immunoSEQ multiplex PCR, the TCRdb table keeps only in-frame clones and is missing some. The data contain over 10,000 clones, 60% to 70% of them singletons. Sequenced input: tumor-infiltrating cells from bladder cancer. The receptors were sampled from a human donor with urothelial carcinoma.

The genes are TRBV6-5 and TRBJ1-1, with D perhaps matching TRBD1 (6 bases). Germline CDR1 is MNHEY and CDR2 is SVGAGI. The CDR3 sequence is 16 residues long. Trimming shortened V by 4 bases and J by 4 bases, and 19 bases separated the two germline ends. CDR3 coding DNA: TGTGCCAGCAGTTTCGGCCGGGACATGAGTCGCACTGAAGCTTTCTTT. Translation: CASSFGRDMSRTEAFF.

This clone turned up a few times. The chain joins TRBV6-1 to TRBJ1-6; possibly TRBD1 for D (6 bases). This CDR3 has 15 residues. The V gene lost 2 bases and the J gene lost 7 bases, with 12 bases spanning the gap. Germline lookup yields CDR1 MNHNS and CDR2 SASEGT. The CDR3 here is CASSEIQGGNSPLHF. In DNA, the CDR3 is TGTGCCAGCAGTGAAATACAGGGTGGCAATTCACCCCTCCACTTT.

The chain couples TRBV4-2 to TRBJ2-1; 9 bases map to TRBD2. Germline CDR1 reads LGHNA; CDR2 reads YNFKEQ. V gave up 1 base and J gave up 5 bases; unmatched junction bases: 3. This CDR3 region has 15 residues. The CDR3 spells CASSQALAGHNEQFF. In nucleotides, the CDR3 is TGTGCCAGCAGCCAAGCCCTAGCGGGGCACAATGAGCAGTTCTTC.

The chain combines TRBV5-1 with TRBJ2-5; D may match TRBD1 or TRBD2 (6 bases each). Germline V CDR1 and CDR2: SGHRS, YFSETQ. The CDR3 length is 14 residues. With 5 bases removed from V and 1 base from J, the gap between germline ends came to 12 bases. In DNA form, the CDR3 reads TGCGCCAGCAGTCCCGGGGGCCGCCAAGAGACCCAGTACTTC. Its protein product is CASSPGGRQETQYF. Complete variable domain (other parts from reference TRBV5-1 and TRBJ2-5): KAGVTQTPRYLIKTRGQQVTLSCSPISGHRSVSWYQQTPGQGLQFLFEYFSETQRNKGNFPGRFSGRQFSNSRSEMNVSTLELGDSALYLCASSPGGRQETQYFGPGTRLLVL.

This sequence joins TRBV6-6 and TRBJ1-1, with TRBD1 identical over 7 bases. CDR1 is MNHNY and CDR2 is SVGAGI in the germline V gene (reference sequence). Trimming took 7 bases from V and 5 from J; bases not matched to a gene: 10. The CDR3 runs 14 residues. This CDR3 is CASTTAGRGTEAFF. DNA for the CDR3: TGTGCCAGCACCACGGCTGGCAGGGGGACTGAAGCTTTCTTT.

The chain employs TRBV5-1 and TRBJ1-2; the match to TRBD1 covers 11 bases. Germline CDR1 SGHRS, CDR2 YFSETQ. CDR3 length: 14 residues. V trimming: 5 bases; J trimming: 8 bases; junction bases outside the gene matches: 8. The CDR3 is CASSQDRGPSGYTF. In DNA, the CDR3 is TGCGCCAGCAGTCAGGACAGGGGGCCGAGCGGCTACACCTTC.

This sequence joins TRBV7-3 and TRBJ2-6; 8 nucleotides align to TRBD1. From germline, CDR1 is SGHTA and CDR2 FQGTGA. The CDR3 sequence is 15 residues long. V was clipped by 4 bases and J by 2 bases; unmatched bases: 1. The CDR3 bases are TGTGCCAGCAGCTCAGGGGGCGCTGGGGCCAACGTCCTGACTTTC. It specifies CASSSGGAGANVLTF.

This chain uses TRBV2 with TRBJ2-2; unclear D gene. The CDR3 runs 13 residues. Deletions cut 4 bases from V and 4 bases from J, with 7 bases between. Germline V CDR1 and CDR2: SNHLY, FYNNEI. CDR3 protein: CASSVRSTGELFF. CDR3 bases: TGTGCCAGCAGTGTTAGAAGCACCGGGGAGCTGTTTTTT.

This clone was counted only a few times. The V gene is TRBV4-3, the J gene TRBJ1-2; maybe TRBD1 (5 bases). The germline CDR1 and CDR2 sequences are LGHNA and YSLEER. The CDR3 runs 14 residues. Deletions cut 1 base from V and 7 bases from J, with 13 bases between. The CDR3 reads CASSQGAGRGGYTF. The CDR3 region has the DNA TGCGCCAGCAGCCAAGGGGCAGGGAGAGGTGGCTACACCTTC.

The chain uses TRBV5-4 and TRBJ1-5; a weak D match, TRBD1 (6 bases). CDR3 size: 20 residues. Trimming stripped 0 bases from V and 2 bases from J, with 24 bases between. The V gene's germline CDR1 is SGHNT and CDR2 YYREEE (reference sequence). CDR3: CASSLASPTGVMFGNQPQHF. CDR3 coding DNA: TGTGCCAGCAGCTTGGCCTCCCCGACAGGAGTAATGTTCGGCAATCAGCCCCAGCATTTT.

The CDR3 here is CASSLQGTRGNTIYF. The CDR3 region has the DNA TGTGCCAGCTCACTACAGGGGACTCGTGGAAACACCATATATTTT. V gene TRBV18 combines with J gene TRBJ1-3; 7 positions match TRBD1. Germline values: CDR1 KGHSH, CDR2 LQKENI. V was clipped by 4 bases and J by 3 bases; unmatched bases: 6. This CDR3 spans 15 amino acids. The entire variable domain, with the rest obtained from reference TRBV18 and TRBJ1-3, is as follows: NAGVMQNPRHLVRRRGQEARLRCSPMKGHSHVYWYRQLPEEGLKFMVYLQKENIIDESGMPKERFSAEFPKEGPSILRIQQVVRGDSAAYFCASSLQGTRGNTIYFGEGSWLTVV.

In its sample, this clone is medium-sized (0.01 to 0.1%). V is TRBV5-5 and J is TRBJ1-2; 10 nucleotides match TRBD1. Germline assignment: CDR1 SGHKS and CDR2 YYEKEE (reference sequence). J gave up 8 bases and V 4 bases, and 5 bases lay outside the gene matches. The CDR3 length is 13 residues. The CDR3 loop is CASSERQGAGYTF. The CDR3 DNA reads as TGTGCCAGCAGCGAACGACAGGGGGCCGGCTACACCTTC.

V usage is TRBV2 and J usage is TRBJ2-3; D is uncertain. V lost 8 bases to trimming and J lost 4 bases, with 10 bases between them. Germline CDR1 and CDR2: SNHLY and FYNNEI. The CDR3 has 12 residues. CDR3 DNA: TGTGCCAGCGGATTCAGACCAGATACGCAGTATTTT. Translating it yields CASGFRPDTQYF. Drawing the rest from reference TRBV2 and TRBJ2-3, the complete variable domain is EPEVTQTPSHQVTQMGQEVILRCVPISNHLYFYWYRQILGQKVEFLVSFYNNEISEKSEIFDDQFSVERPDGSNFTLKIRSTKLEDSAMYFCASGFRPDTQYFGPGTRLTVL.

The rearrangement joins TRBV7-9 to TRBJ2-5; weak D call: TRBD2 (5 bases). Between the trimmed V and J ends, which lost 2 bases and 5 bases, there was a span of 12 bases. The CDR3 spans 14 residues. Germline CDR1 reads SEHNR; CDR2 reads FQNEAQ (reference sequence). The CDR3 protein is CASSLSGGMETQYF. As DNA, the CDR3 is TGTGCCAGCAGCTTATCTGGAGGAATGGAGACCCAGTACTTC.

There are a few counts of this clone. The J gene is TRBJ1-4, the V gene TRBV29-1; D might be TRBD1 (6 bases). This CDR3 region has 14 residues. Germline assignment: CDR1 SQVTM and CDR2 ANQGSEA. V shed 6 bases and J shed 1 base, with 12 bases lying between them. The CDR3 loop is CSVQGQQTNEKLFF. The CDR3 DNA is TGCAGCGTGCAAGGACAGCAAACTAATGAAAAACTGTTTTTT.

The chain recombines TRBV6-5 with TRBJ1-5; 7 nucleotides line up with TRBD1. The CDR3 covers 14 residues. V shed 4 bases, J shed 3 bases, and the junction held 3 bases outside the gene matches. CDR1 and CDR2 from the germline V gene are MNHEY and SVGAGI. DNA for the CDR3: TGTGCCAGCAGTTTTGGACAGGCCAATCAGCCCCAGCATTTT. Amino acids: CASSFGQANQPQHF.

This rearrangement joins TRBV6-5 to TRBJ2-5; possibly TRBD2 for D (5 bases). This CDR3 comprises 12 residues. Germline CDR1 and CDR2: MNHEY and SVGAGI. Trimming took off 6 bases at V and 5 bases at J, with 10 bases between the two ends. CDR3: CASSQLGETQYF. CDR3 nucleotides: TGTGCCAGCAGCCAACTAGGGGAGACCCAGTACTTC.

CDR3 sequence: CASPPNRGPYEQYV. For the CDR3, the DNA is TGCGCCAGCCCCCCTAATCGGGGACCCTACGAGCAGTACGTC. The chain links TRBV23-1 to TRBJ2-7; the D call may be TRBD1 or TRBD2 (5 bases each). TRBV23-1 is classed as an ORF, of uncertain function. The CDR3 length is 14 residues. V was clipped by 8 bases and J by 2 bases, with 16 bases between them.

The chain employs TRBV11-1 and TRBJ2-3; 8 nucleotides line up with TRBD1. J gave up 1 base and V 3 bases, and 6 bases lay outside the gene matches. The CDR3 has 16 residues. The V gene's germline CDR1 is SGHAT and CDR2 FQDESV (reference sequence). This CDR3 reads CASSFQGAKGTDTQYF. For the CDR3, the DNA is TGTGCCAGCAGCTTCCAGGGGGCGAAGGGCACAGATACGCAGTATTTT.

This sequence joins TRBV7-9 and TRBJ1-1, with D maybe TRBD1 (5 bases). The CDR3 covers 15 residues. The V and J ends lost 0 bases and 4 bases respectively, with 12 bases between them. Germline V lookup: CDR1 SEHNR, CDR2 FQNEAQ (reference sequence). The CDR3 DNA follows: TGTGCCAGCAGCTTAGCTGGGGCACGTGGCACTGAAGCTTTCTTT. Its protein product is CASSLAGARGTEAFF.

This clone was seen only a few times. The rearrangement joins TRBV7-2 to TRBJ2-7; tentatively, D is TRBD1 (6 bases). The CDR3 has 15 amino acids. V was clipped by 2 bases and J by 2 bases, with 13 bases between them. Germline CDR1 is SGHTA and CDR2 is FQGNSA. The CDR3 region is CASSLTPGQAYEQYF. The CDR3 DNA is TGTGCCAGCAGCTTAACTCCGGGACAAGCCTACGAGCAGTACTTC.

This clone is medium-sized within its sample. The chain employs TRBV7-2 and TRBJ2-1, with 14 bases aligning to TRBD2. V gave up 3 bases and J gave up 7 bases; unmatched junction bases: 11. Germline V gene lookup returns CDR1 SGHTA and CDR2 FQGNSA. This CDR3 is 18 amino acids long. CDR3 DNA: TGTGCCAGCAGCTTCCTTCCCGGGACTAGCGGGGGTAGGAATGAGCAGTTCTTC. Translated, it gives CASSFLPGTSGGRNEQFF.

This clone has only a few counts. CDR3 sequence reads: CASSLAQTGAINTEAFF. The CDR3 region has the DNA TGTGCCAGCAGCTTGGCCCAAACAGGGGCTATAAACACTGAAGCTTTCTTT. The chain uses TRBV7-2 and TRBJ1-1, with 7 bases fitting TRBD1. This CDR3 is 17 amino acids long. CDR1 is SGHTA and CDR2 is FQGNSA in the germline V gene. V shed 3 bases, J shed 2 bases, and the junction held 12 bases outside the gene matches.

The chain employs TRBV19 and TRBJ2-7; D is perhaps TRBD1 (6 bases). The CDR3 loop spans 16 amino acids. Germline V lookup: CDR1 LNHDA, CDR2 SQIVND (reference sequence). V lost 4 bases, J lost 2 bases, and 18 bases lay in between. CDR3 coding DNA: TGTGCCAGTAGTACCCGTACTGGGGGCCTCCCCTACGAGCAGTACTTC. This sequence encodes CASSTRTGGLPYEQYF.

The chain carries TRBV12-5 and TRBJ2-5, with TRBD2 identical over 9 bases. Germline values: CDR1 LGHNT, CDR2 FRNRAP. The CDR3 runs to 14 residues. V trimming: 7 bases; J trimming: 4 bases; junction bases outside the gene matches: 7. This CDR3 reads CASDSGLAVETQYF. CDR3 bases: TGTGCTAGTGACTCGGGACTAGCCGTAGAGACCCAGTACTTC.

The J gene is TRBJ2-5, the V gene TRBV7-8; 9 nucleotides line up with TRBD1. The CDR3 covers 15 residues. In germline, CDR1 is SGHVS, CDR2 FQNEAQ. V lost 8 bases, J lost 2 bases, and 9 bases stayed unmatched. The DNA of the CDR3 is TGTGCCAGCGGCGTTCAGGGACAGGGACAAGAGACCCAGTACTTC. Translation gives CASGVQGQGQETQYF.

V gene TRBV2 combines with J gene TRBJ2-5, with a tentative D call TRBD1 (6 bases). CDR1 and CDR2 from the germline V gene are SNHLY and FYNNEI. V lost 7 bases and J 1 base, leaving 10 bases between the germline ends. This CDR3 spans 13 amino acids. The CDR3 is CASTTGIQETQYF. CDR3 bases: TGTGCCAGCACTACAGGGATCCAAGAGACCCAGTACTTC.

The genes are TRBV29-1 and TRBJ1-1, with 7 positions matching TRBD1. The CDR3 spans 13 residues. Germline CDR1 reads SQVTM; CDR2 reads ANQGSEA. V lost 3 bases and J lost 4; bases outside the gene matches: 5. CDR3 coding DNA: TGCAGCGTTGAGGCAGGGGGGAGCACTGAAGCTTTCTTT. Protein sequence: CSVEAGGSTEAFF.

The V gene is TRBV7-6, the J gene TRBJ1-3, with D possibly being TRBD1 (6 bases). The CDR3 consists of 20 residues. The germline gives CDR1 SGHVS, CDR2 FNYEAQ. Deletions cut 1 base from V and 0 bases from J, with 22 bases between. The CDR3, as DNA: TGTGCCAGCAGCTTAGGGCCACCGACGGGGGCACGCGGCTCTGGAAACACCATATATTTT. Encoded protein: CASSLGPPTGARGSGNTIYF. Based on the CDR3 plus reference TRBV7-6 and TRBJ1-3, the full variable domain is GAGVSQSPRYKVTKRGQDVALRCDPISGHVSLYWYRQALGQGPEFLTYFNYEAQQDKSGLPNDRFSAERPEGSISTLTIQRTEQRDSAMYRCASSLGPPTGARGSGNTIYFGEGSWLTVV.

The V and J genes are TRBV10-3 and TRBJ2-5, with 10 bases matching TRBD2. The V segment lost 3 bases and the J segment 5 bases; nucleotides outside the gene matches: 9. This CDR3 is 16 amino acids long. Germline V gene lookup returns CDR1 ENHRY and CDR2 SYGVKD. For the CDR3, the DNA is TGTGCCATCAGTGACAAAGCGGGGGGGTCTGGGGAGACCCAGTACTTC. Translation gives CAISDKAGGSGETQYF.

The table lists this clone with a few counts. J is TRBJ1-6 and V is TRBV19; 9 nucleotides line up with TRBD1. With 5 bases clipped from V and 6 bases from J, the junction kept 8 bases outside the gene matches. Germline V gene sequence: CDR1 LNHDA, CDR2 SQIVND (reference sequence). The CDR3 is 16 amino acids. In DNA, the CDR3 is TGTGCCAGTAGTTTTTCAAGGACAGGGGTTAATTCACCCCTCCACTTT. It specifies CASSFSRTGVNSPLHF.

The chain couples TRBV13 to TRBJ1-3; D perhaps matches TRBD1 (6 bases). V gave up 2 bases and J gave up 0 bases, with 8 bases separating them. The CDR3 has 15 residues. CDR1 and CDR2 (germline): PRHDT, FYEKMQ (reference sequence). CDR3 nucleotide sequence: TGTGCCAGCAGCTTAAGGGGGAGCTCTGGAAACACCATATATTTT. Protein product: CASSLRGSSGNTIYF. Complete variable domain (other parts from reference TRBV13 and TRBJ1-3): AAGVIQSPRHLIKEKRETATLKCYPIPRHDTVYWYQQGPGQDPQFLISFYEKMQSDKGSIPDRFSAQQFSDYHSELNMSSLELGDSALYFCASSLRGSSGNTIYFGEGSWLTVV.